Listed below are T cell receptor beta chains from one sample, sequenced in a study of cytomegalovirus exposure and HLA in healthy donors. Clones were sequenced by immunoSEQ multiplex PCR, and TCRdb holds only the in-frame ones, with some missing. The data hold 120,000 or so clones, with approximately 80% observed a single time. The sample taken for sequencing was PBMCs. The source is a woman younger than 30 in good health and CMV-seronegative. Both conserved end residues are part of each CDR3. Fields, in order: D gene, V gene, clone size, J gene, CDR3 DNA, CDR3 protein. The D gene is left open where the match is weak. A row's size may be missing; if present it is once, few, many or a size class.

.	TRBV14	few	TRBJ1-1	TGTGCCAGCAGCCAAGATAGGGGCAATGAGGCTTTCTTT	CASSQDRGNEAFF
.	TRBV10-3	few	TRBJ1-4	TGTGCCATCAGTGAGGATTTAGGGAAAGGGGATGAAAAACTGTTTTTT	CAISEDLGKGDEKLFF
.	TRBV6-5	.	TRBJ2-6	TGTGCCAGCAGTTACTCCAGGTCTGGGGCCAACGGCCTGACTTTC	CASSYSRSGANGLTF
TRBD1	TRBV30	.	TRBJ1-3	TGTGCCCTACTGACAGGGGGCGTGGGAAACACCATATATTTT	CALLTGGVGNTIYF
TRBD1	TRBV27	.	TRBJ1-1	TGTGCCAGCAGTTACAACAGGGGGCAGGGCACTGAAGCTTTCTTT	CASSYNRGQGTEAFF
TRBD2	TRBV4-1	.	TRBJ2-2	TGCGCCAGCAGCCAAGAACGCGGGAGGACGAACACCGGGGAGCTGTTTTTT	CASSQERGRTNTGELFF
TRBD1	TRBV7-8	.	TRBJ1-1	TGTGCCAGCAGCTCGAGACAGGGTGTAGAAGCTTTCTTT	CASSSRQGVEAFF
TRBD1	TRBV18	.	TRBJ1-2	TGTGCCAGCTCACCTGGGACAGGGGGCCAGTATGGCTACACCTTC	CASSPGTGGQYGYTF
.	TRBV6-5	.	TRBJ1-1	TGTGCCAGCAGTCCCCGCCTTGGGCAAGAAGCTTTCTTT	CASSPRLGQEAFF
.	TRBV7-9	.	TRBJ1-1	TGTGCCAGCAGCTTTATTGAGGACACTGAAGCTTTCTTT	CASSFIEDTEAFF
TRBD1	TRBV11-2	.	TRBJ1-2	TGTGCCAGCAGCCTGGACAGGGCGAACTATGGCTACACCTTC	CASSLDRANYGYTF
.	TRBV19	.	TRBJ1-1	TGTGCCAGTAGTATAGGTGGACTCCGAGCTTTCTTT	CASSIGGLRAFF
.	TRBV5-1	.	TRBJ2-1	TGCGCCAGCAGCTTGGCCTTGGCAGGGTCCTACAATGAGCAGTTCTTC	CASSLALAGSYNEQFF
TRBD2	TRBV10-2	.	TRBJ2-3	TGCGCCAGCAGTGAGGTGGTGGGGACTAGTCTAGATACGCAGTATTTT	CASSEVVGTSLDTQYF
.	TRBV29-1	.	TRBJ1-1	TGCAGCGTTTACCCCAGCGGAGCGAACACTGAAGCTTTCTTT	CSVYPSGANTEAFF
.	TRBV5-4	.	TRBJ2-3	TGTGCCAGCAGCCTGGGGGCGGGACAGACCACAGATACGCAGTATTTT	CASSLGAGQTTDTQYF
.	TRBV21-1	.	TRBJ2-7	TGTGCCAGCAGCCCATGGGCCGAGCAGTACTTC	CASSPWAEQYF
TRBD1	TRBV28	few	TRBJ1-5	TGTGCCAGCAGCCCCCCCACAGGGGACCAGCCCCAGCATTTT	CASSPPTGDQPQHF
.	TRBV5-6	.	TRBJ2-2	TGTGCCAGCAGCGCAACAGGAACCGGGGAGCTGTTTTTT	CASSATGTGELFF
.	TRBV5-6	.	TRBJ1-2	TGTGCCAGCAGCTTTTTGGGCGAGTATGGCTACACCTTC	CASSFLGEYGYTF
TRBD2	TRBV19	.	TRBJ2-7	TGTGCCAGTAGTATGGGACTAGTGGCCTACGAGCAGTACTTC	CASSMGLVAYEQYF
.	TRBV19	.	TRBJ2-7	TGTGCCAGTAGTAGCCGGGCAGGGGCGAGCTCCTACGAGCAGTACTTC	CASSSRAGASSYEQYF
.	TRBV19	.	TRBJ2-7	TGTGCCAGTAGTATCGATTCAGGGACCTACGAGCAGTACTTC	CASSIDSGTYEQYF
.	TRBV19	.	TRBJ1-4	TGTGCCAGTAGTATGGGGGCGGCAACTAATGAAAAACTGTTTTTT	CASSMGAATNEKLFF
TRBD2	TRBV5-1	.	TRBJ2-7	TGCGCCAGCAGCTTGAATTGGGCTAGCGGGACCTACGAGCAGTACTTC	CASSLNWASGTYEQYF
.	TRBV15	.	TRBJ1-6	TGTGCCACCTCAGGGGAGAATTCACCCCTCCACTTT	CATSGENSPLHF